This T cell receptor beta chain was profiled in a study of PD-1 blockade in classical Hodgkin lymphoma. Findings of the study overall: What caused the repertoire differences, perhaps disease activity or prior therapy, remains undefined. Similar baseline diversity was found in complete responders and newly diagnosed patients.

Assay: immunoSEQ multiplex PCR; the TCRdb copy retains only in-frame clones and omits some. The sample includes approximately 17,000 clones, about 65% of them seen just once. Time point defined: cycle 4 day 1 (C4D1), after less than 7 weeks of nivolumab. Following autologous stem cell transplantation, relapse occurred in every patient, and exposure to brentuximab vedotin varied. To note about this clone: Antigen specificity is unknown.

This sample comprised peripheral blood mononuclear cells (PBMCs), obtained before the fourth cycle of nivolumab. The sequence came from a human donor with classical Hodgkin lymphoma.

CDR3 nucleotides: TGTGCCAGCAGCCCCCGGGGCGACTACGAGCAGTACTTC. Amino acids: CASSPRGDYEQYF. The V gene is TRBV7-6, the J gene TRBJ2-7, with D perhaps TRBD1 or TRBD2 (5 bases each). This CDR3 region has 13 residues. Trimming cost V 5 bases and J 3 bases, with 11 bases left between them. The V gene's germline CDR1 is SGHVS and CDR2 FNYEAQ.